The 14 T cell receptor beta chains given below trace back to one sample, sequenced in a study of blood T cell repertoires in COVID-19. The data were produced by immunoSEQ multiplex PCR, yet TCRdb's version contains in-frame clones alone and is incomplete. The sample consists of hundreds of thousands of clones, more than 75% of them appearing once. The material sequenced was peripheral blood. The source of these receptors is a man between 65 and 79 years old with acute or convalescent COVID-19.

The chain has TRBV7-2 and TRBJ2-2; D is ambiguous. The CDR3 length is 15 residues. From germline, CDR1 is SGHTA and CDR2 FQGNSA. V lost 5 bases and J 0 bases, leaving 10 bases between the germline ends. The CDR3 loop is CASSPSRTNTGELFF. CDR3 DNA: TGTGCCAGCAGCCCGTCGCGGACGAACACCGGGGAGCTGTTTTTT.

The chain has TRBV28 and TRBJ1-6, with TRBD1 identical over 12 bases. Germline trimming cut 3 bases from V and 8 bases from J; bases unmatched to any gene: 23. The CDR3 has 22 residues. CDR1 MDHEN and CDR2 SYDVKM come from the germline V gene. Written as DNA, the CDR3 is TGTGCCAGCAGTTTCCCAGGGACAGGGGGCGATCATACTAGCTCGGGGGATTCACCCCTCCACTTT. Protein sequence: CASSFPGTGGDHTSSGDSPLHF.

The DNA for the CDR3 is TGTGCCAGCTCACCACCTAGTTACGAGCAGTACTTC. Protein: CASSPPSYEQYF. The gene calls are TRBV18 and TRBJ2-7; D is undetermined. Germline V gene lookup returns CDR1 KGHSH and CDR2 LQKENI. This CDR3 is built from 12 residues. V was pared by 0 bases and J by 4 bases, with 4 bases between.

This chain connects TRBV5-1 to TRBJ2-7; 7 bases line up with TRBD1. Germline values: CDR1 SGHRS, CDR2 YFSETQ. The CDR3 has 14 amino acids. V trimming: 5 bases; J trimming: 0 bases; junction bases outside the gene matches: 5. In DNA form, the CDR3 reads TGCGCCAGCAGTCGACAGGGTTCCTCCTACGAGCAGTACTTC. It translates to CASSRQGSSYEQYF. Full variable domain (rest looked up from reference TRBV5-1 and TRBJ2-7): KAGVTQTPRYLIKTRGQQVTLSCSPISGHRSVSWYQQTPGQGLQFLFEYFSETQRNKGNFPGRFSGRQFSNSRSEMNVSTLELGDSALYLCASSRQGSSYEQYFGPGTRLTVT.

V is TRBV28 and J is TRBJ1-1; D not certain. In germline, CDR1 is MDHEN, CDR2 SYDVKM. Between the trimmed V and J ends, which lost 8 bases and 4 bases, there was a span of 17 bases. CDR3 length: 14 residues. This CDR3 reads CASGLQRVSTEAFF. Here the CDR3 DNA reads TGTGCCAGCGGACTACAGCGGGTGAGCACTGAAGCTTTCTTT. Variable domain in full (rest from reference TRBV28 and TRBJ1-1): DVKVTQSSRYLVKRTGEKVFLECVQDMDHENMFWYRQDPGLGLRLIYFSYDVKMKEKGDIPEGYSVSREKKERFSLILESASTNQTSMYLCASGLQRVSTEAFFGQGTRLTVV.

V gene TRBV6-2 or TRBV6-3 combines with J gene TRBJ1-5, with unresolved D. Trimming removed 4 bases at V and 0 bases at J, with 4 bases between. There are 13 residues in the CDR3. Germline V CDR1 and CDR2: MNHEY, SVGEGT. The CDR3 here is CASSSNSNQPQHF. The CDR3 region has the DNA TGTGCCAGCAGTTCAAATAGCAATCAGCCCCAGCATTTT.

The V gene is TRBV6-2 or TRBV6-3, the J gene TRBJ2-2; a weak D match, TRBD1 (6 bases). The ends were cut back, 2 bases at V and 4 bases at J, with 14 bases in the middle. CDR3 length: 16 amino acids. From germline, CDR1 is MNHEY and CDR2 SVGEGT. The chain's CDR3 is CASSYRSGQSTGELFF. The DNA of the CDR3 is TGTGCCAGCAGTTACCGATCCGGACAGAGCACCGGGGAGCTGTTTTTT.

The V call is TRBV11-2, the J call TRBJ2-2; 9 nucleotides line up with TRBD1. CDR1 is SGHAT, CDR2 FQNNGV, per germline. Germline trimming cut 2 bases from V and 5 bases from J; bases unmatched to any gene: 9. The CDR3 contains 17 residues. The CDR3 spells CASSLRTGDLGTGELFF. CDR3 sequence (DNA): TGTGCCAGCAGCTTAAGGACAGGGGACCTCGGAACCGGGGAGCTGTTTTTT.

In the case of this clone: The sample carries other DNA sequences with the same CDR3. The genes are TRBV30 and TRBJ2-6, with no clear D. The CDR3 spans 15 residues. Looked up from germline, CDR1 is GTSNPN and CDR2 is SVGIG (reference sequence). Trimming removed 0 bases from V and 0 bases from J, with 6 bases in between. CDR3 bases: TGTGCCTGGAGTGTACCAGGCTCTGGGGCCAACGTCCTGACTTTC. It encodes CAWSVPGSGANVLTF.

J is TRBJ2-3 and V is TRBV24-1; the match to TRBD1 covers 8 bases. In germline, CDR1 is KGHDR, CDR2 SFDVKD. V lost 6 bases to trimming and J lost 1 base; unmatched junction nucleotides: 8. CDR3 length: 16 amino acids. The CDR3 DNA sequence: TGTGCCACCAGTACGCCGACAGGGGTAGGCACAGATACGCAGTATTTT. Protein sequence: CATSTPTGVGTDTQYF.

This chain uses TRBV4-2 with TRBJ2-1; TRBD2 aligns across 7 bases. J lost 1 base, V lost 6 bases, and 6 bases had no gene match. This CDR3 comprises 15 residues. Per germline, CDR1 LGHNA and CDR2 YNFKEQ. The CDR3 protein is CASRGRGSSYNEQFF. The CDR3 region has the DNA TGTGCCAGCAGAGGGCGCGGGAGTTCCTACAATGAGCAGTTCTTC.

The V and J genes are TRBV9 and TRBJ2-7; 15 bases line up with TRBD2. The J segment lost 2 bases and the V segment lost 4 bases, leaving 7 bases of the junction unmatched. This CDR3 spans 17 amino acids. CDR1 is SGDLS, CDR2 YYNGEE, per germline. CDR3 coding DNA: TGTGCCAGCAGCCCTGGACTAGCGGGGGGGCTCCCCTACGAGCAGTACTTC. The encoded protein is CASSPGLAGGLPYEQYF.

This chain connects TRBV28 to TRBJ1-2; weak D call: TRBD1 (6 bases). Germline V gene lookup returns CDR1 MDHEN and CDR2 SYDVKM. The CDR3 extends over 12 amino acids. V was cut by 11 bases and J by 3 bases, with 13 bases left in between. The CDR3 DNA follows: TGTGCCGTCCGGGACAAGGACTATGGCTACACCTTC. This translates into CAVRDKDYGYTF.

This sequence joins TRBV19 and TRBJ2-7; 7 bases are a match to TRBD1. Per the germline V gene, CDR1 is LNHDA and CDR2 is SQIVND (reference sequence). Losses at the gene ends were 5 bases for V and 5 bases for J; bases not matched to a gene: 9. The CDR3 loop spans 14 amino acids. CDR3 sequence: CASSPGTVLNEQYF. The CDR3 region has the DNA TGTGCCAGTAGTCCTGGGACAGTCCTCAACGAGCAGTACTTC.